This record covers a single T cell receptor (beta chain). The antigen is not known. Some clones are missing from TCRdb's copy, which holds only in-frame ones; the method was immunoSEQ multiplex PCR. The sample includes roughly 50,000 clones, 93% seen only once; the top ten take more than 1.5%. The source of the sample is a study of cytomegalovirus exposure and HLA in healthy donors. Study outcomes and limitations: Both high specificity and high sensitivity reportedly marked the classifier's diagnosis of cytomegalovirus status.

This CDR3 comprises 14 residues. Trimming took 6 bases from V and 3 from J, leaving 14 bases between them. Germline V gives CDR1 MNHEY, CDR2 SMNVEV (reference sequence). This receptor was obtained from a woman younger than 35 in good health and CMV-seropositive. The J gene is TRBJ1-1, the V gene TRBV27; D ambiguous. The sequencing sample was made of PBMCs. CDR3 sequence (DNA): TGTGCCAGCAGCCTCTGGGCTAAGGACACTGAAGCTTTCTTT. It encodes CASSLWAKDTEAFF.